These 16 T cell receptor beta chains were sequenced from one sample in a study of cytomegalovirus exposure and HLA in healthy donors. PCR primers comprised 60 Vbeta and 13 Jbeta primers. The protocol was immunoSEQ multiplex PCR, while the TCRdb copy is restricted to in-frame clones and leaves out a portion. The sample holds 150,000 to 200,000 clones; around 77% are singletons and the top ten take approximately 2.5%. Sequencing used PBMCs. The receptors were gathered from a man between 60 and 70 years old in good health and CMV-seronegative.

This chain uses TRBV11-2 with TRBJ2-2, with D perhaps TRBD1 (6 bases). The CDR3 is made up of 14 amino acids. The V gene's germline CDR1 is SGHAT and CDR2 FQNNGV. V lost 2 bases, J lost 7 bases, and 11 bases lay in between. CDR3 amino acids: CASSLQQGIGELFF. The DNA for the CDR3 is TGTGCCAGCAGCTTACAACAGGGAATCGGGGAGCTGTTTTTT.

This sequence joins TRBV6-1 and TRBJ1-2; D remains ambiguous. Germline lookup yields CDR1 MNHNS and CDR2 SASEGT. V dropped 7 bases and J dropped 2 bases, with 14 bases sitting between them. CDR3 length: 14 residues. CDR3 sequence: CASTQGGQNYGYTF. CDR3 sequence (DNA): TGTGCCAGCACCCAAGGCGGGCAGAACTATGGCTACACCTTC.

In its sample, this clone was seen once. The rearrangement joins TRBV9 to TRBJ2-1; tentative D call: TRBD2 (6 bases). The length of the CDR3 is 15 residues. The germline CDR1 and CDR2 sequences are SGDLS and YYNGEE. V shed 4 bases and J shed 10 bases, with 21 bases lying between them. DNA of the CDR3: TGTGCCAGCAGCAACGGGCGGGATGGGGGTAGGGAGCAGTTCTTC. Translated: CASSNGRDGGREQFF.

Here the CDR3 DNA reads TGCGCCAGCAGCTTGGACAGGGGTGACAATGAGCAGTTCTTC. Its protein is CASSLDRGDNEQFF. J is TRBJ2-1 and V is TRBV5-1; 7 bases align to TRBD1. The CDR3 spans 14 residues. After removal of 0 bases from V and 5 bases from J, the junction contained 2 bases not matched to a gene. Per the germline V gene, CDR1 is SGHRS and CDR2 is YFSETQ.

The rearrangement uses TRBV19 and TRBJ2-2; weak D call: TRBD1 (6 bases). The germline V gene has CDR1 LNHDA and CDR2 SQIVND (reference sequence). V lost 5 bases and J 2 bases, leaving 27 bases between the germline ends. The CDR3 spans 20 residues. CDR3 coding DNA: TGTGCCAGTAGTTCCCTCGTCCCGACAGGCGGACCTATTAACACCGGGGAGCTGTTTTTT. This encodes CASSSLVPTGGPINTGELFF.

The chain joins TRBV6-5 to TRBJ2-3, with D uncertain. The length of the CDR3 is 13 residues. V was shortened by 6 bases and J by 1 base, with 8 bases between the two germline ends. Germline V gene lookup returns CDR1 MNHEY and CDR2 SVGAGI. The CDR3 sequence is CASSGTGTDTQYF. The CDR3 coding sequence is TGTGCCAGCAGCGGTACCGGCACAGATACGCAGTATTTT.

This sequence joins TRBV7-2 and TRBJ1-1; no clear D gene. Germline CDR1 reads SGHTA; CDR2 reads FQGNSA. The V end was cut by 1 base, the J end by 8 bases, with 11 bases between. The CDR3 sequence is 13 residues long. CDR3 residues: CASSLVLSAEAFF. CDR3 coding DNA: TGTGCCAGCAGCTTAGTCCTATCCGCCGAAGCTTTCTTT.

The chain uses TRBV5-1 and TRBJ1-3; 8 nucleotides match TRBD1. The V gene end was trimmed by 0 bases and the J gene end by 1 base; junction bases not matched to a gene: 12. Per the germline V gene, CDR1 is SGHRS and CDR2 is YFSETQ. CDR3 length: 19 amino acids. CDR3 coding DNA: TGCGCCAGCAGCTTGGACCAGGGGGCCTACAGACCGTCTGGAAACACCATATATTTT. It is translated as CASSLDQGAYRPSGNTIYF.

CDR3 coding DNA: TGCGCCAGCAGCTCACCGGGGAGGGGGTCTTTCCCAAACACTGAAGCTTTCTTT. Its protein product is CASSSPGRGSFPNTEAFF. The chain carries TRBV5-1 and TRBJ1-1; perhaps TRBD1 as D (6 bases). Germline V CDR1 and CDR2: SGHRS, YFSETQ. The CDR3 has 18 amino acids. V was cut by 3 bases and J by 2 bases, with 23 bases left in between.

This clone has more than one count but fewer than ten. DNA for the CDR3: TGTGCCAGCAGTCGCACTAGCGGGGGCCGCTACAATGAGCAGTTCTTC. Its protein is CASSRTSGGRYNEQFF. The rearrangement uses TRBV2 and TRBJ2-1; 11 bases align to TRBD2. Germline-derived CDR1 and CDR2 are SNHLY and FYNNEI. The CDR3 runs to 16 residues. J gave up 3 bases and V 5 bases, and 6 bases lay outside the gene matches. The whole variable domain, remainder taken from reference TRBV2 and TRBJ2-1, is EPEVTQTPSHQVTQMGQEVILRCVPISNHLYFYWYRQILGQKVEFLVSFYNNEISEKSEIFDDQFSVERPDGSNFTLKIRSTKLEDSAMYFCASSRTSGGRYNEQFFGPGTRLTVL.

The chain has TRBV5-4 and TRBJ2-5; 7 bases line up with TRBD2. Germline lookup yields CDR1 SGHNT and CDR2 YYREEE (reference sequence). CDR3 length equals 13 residues. Trimming at V came to 4 bases and at J to 5 bases, leaving 5 bases not matched to a gene. As DNA, the CDR3 is TGTGCCAGCAGCCGGGGGGTACAGGAGACCCAGTACTTC. Translating gives CASSRGVQETQYF.

The chain employs TRBV27 and TRBJ1-2; 9 bases align to TRBD1. The CDR3 covers 14 residues. Germline assignment: CDR1 MNHEY and CDR2 SMNVEV (reference sequence). Trimming cost V 5 bases and J 6 bases; bases outside gene matches: 7. CDR3 region: CASSPYRGHHGYTF. The CDR3 region has the DNA TGTGCCAGCAGTCCATACAGGGGGCATCATGGCTACACCTTC.

Only one count was recorded for this clone. V gene TRBV5-6 combines with J gene TRBJ2-5; weak D call: TRBD1 (6 bases). The V and J ends lost 0 bases and 5 bases respectively, with 14 bases between them. CDR1 is SGHDT and CDR2 is YYEEEE in the germline V gene. This CDR3 region has 15 residues. The CDR3 nucleotides read TGTGCCAGCAGCTTGGGTCAGGGGCCCAGCGAGACCCAGTACTTC. It encodes CASSLGQGPSETQYF.

This chain uses TRBV13 with TRBJ1-2; D unclear. In germline, CDR1 is PRHDT, CDR2 FYEKMQ (reference sequence). This CDR3 has 14 residues. The germline V and J ends were trimmed by 5 bases and 4 bases, with 14 bases remaining between them. The CDR3 DNA reads TGTGCCAGCAGCGCCCGCAGCGCCTTCTATGGCTACACCTTC. Translation: CASSARSAFYGYTF.

This clone has just one count. The chain uses TRBV11-2 and TRBJ2-7, with a possible D match to TRBD2 (5 bases). Deletions cut 4 bases from V and 9 bases from J, with 16 bases between. Germline CDR1 and CDR2: SGHAT and FQNNGV. The CDR3 has 13 residues. CDR3 sequence: CASSSSPLSGQYF. The DNA for the CDR3 is TGTGCCAGCAGCTCAAGCCCCCTAAGCGGGCAGTACTTC.

The table lists this clone with a few counts. The same CDR3 arises from other DNA sequences in this sample as well. The J gene is TRBJ1-4, the V gene TRBV5-1; 8 bases are shared with TRBD1. V shed 3 bases and J 8 bases; nucleotides not matched to a gene: 6. This CDR3 is 14 amino acids long. Germline CDR1 SGHRS, CDR2 YFSETQ. CDR3 coding DNA: TGCGCCAGCAGCTCTGGACAGGGAGGGGAAAAACTGTTTTTT. Amino acids: CASSSGQGGEKLFF.